The 5 T cell receptor beta chains below all came from one sample that was sequenced in a study of CD8 T cells in cerebrospinal fluid in Alzheimer's disease. TCRdb reprocessed the 10x single-cell sequencing reads and keeps a single row for each CDR3 protein, giving no DNA. The sample has more than 1,000 distinct CDR3 sequences. The sample was cerebrospinal fluid. The receptors were gathered from a human donor with mild cognitive impairment.

This clonotype registers medium-sized (0.01 to 0.1%) by frequency. The chain is built from TRBV6-1 and TRBJ1-2; lacking DNA, the TRBD1 call made by TCRdb goes unchecked. Germline V gene data show CDR1 as MNHNS and CDR2 as SASEGT. The CDR3 spans 13 residues. CDR3: CASSDPGVYGYTF.

In terms of frequency, this clonotype is medium-sized (0.01 to 0.1%). This chain uses TRBV6-6 with TRBJ1-5. Germline CDR1 is MNHNY and CDR2 is SVGAGI (reference sequence). The CDR3 spans 13 residues. The CDR3 spells CASTSGQNQPQHF.

This clonotype registers medium-sized by frequency. V usage is TRBV7-2 and J usage is TRBJ2-5; TCRdb calls TRBD2, which cannot be checked without DNA. The CDR3 runs 15 residues. From germline, CDR1 is SGHTA and CDR2 FQGNSA. CDR3: CASSQGWGGKETQYF.

Frequency places this clonotype as large. This chain joins TRBV9 and TRBJ2-1; checking the TCRdb D call of TRBD1 is not possible without DNA. Germline V gene sequence: CDR1 SGDLS, CDR2 YYNGEE. The CDR3 totals 15 residues. This chain's CDR3 is CASSVFGGTHNEQFF.

The chain links TRBV7-3 to TRBJ2-1; no DNA is available, so the TRBD2 call from TCRdb remains unchecked. The CDR3 runs 15 residues. Germline V CDR1 and CDR2: SGHTA, FQGTGA. This chain's CDR3 is CASSQGAGGQGEQFF. Full variable domain (rest looked up from reference TRBV7-3 and TRBJ2-1): GAGVSQTPSNKVTEKGKYVELRCDPISGHTALYWYRQSLGQGPEFLIYFQGTGAADDSGLPNDRFFAVRPEGSVSTLKIQRTERGDSAVYLCASSQGAGGQGEQFFGPGTRLTVL.